The rows below give T cell receptor beta chains drawn from one sample of a study of preoperative IRX-2 immunotherapy in early breast cancer. TCRdb keeps only in-frame clones here, not all; method: immunoSEQ multiplex PCR. This sample has about 38,000 clones, with approximately 85% found just once. Sequences were derived from lymph node tissue, sampled after IRX-2 immunotherapy. The source is a human donor with breast cancer. CDR3s include the opening cysteine and the closing phenylalanine or tryptophan. D genes are given only for firm matches.

J: TRBJ1-1; D: NA; V: TRBV11-3; CDR3: CASSLRAGTNTEAFF; DNA: TGTGCCAGCAGCTTAAGGGCGGGGACAAACACTGAAGCTTTCTTT
J: TRBJ2-7; D: TRBD2; V: TRBV14; CDR3: CASSQDYPPVLAGGSYEQYF; DNA: TGTGCCAGCAGCCAAGATTACCCCCCGGTATTAGCGGGGGGCAGCTACGAGCAGTACTTC
J: TRBJ1-4; D: NA; V: TRBV1; CDR3: CASSQDPGAVEKLFF; DNA: TGCGCCAGCAGCCAAGATCCGGGGGCAGTCGAAAAACTGTTTTTT
J: TRBJ1-4; D: TRBD1; V: TRBV11-3; CDR3: CASSKGGTGNEKLFF; DNA: TGTGCCAGCAGCAAGGGGGGGACAGGGAATGAAAAACTGTTTTTT
J: TRBJ2-1; D: TRBD2; V: TRBV6-7; CDR3: CASSLRGASSYNEQFF; DNA: TGTGCCAGCAGTTTGCGGGGGGCGAGCTCCTACAATGAGCAGTTCTTC
J: TRBJ1-1; D: NA; V: TRBV6-8; CDR3: CASRAIATNTEAFF; DNA: TGTGCCAGCAGGGCGATAGCTACGAACACTGAAGCTTTCTTT
J: TRBJ1-1; D: NA; V: TRBV18; CDR3: CASSPARKNTEAFF; DNA: TGTGCCAGCTCACCCGCCAGAAAGAACACTGAAGCTTTCTTT
J: TRBJ2-3; D: NA; V: TRBV6-7; CDR3: CASSSGDTQYF; DNA: TGTGCCAGCAGTTCAGGGGATACGCAGTATTTT
J: TRBJ1-2; D: TRBD1; V: TRBV30; CDR3: CAWRGTGVNGYTF; DNA: TGTGCCTGGAGAGGGACAGGGGTGAATGGCTACACCTTC
J: TRBJ1-5; D: NA; V: TRBV19; CDR3: CASSIVGGRGNQPQHF; DNA: TGTGCCAGTAGTATAGTGGGGGGACGGGGCAATCAGCCCCAGCATTTT
J: TRBJ1-1; D: NA; V: TRBV11-3; CDR3: CASSVTGQYPEAFF; DNA: TGTGCCAGCAGCGTGACAGGACAGTATCCCGAAGCTTTCTTT
J: TRBJ1-1; D: NA; V: TRBV9; CDR3: CASSSVENTEAFF; DNA: TGTGCCAGCAGTTCCGTAGAGAACACTGAAGCTTTCTTT
J: TRBJ2-3; D: TRBD2; V: TRBV19; CDR3: CASRTSGGLITDTQYF; DNA: TGTGCCAGTAGAACTAGCGGGGGGCTTATCACAGATACGCAGTATTTT
J: TRBJ2-7; D: NA; V: TRBV7-1; CDR3: CASSLEGHYEQYF; DNA: TGTGCCAGCAGCTTAGAGGGCCACTACGAGCAGTACTTC
J: TRBJ2-5; D: NA; V: TRBV11-3; CDR3: CASSLAFRGPGETQYF; DNA: TGTGCCAGCAGCTTGGCCTTTCGGGGGCCGGGGGAGACCCAGTACTTC
J: TRBJ2-2; D: NA; V: TRBV30; CDR3: CAWSPQNTGELFF; DNA: TGTGCCTGGAGCCCACAGAACACCGGGGAGCTGTTTTTT
J: TRBJ1-2; D: TRBD1; V: TRBV28; CDR3: CASRLTGIYGYTF; DNA: TGTGCCAGCAGACTGACAGGGATCTATGGCTACACCTTC